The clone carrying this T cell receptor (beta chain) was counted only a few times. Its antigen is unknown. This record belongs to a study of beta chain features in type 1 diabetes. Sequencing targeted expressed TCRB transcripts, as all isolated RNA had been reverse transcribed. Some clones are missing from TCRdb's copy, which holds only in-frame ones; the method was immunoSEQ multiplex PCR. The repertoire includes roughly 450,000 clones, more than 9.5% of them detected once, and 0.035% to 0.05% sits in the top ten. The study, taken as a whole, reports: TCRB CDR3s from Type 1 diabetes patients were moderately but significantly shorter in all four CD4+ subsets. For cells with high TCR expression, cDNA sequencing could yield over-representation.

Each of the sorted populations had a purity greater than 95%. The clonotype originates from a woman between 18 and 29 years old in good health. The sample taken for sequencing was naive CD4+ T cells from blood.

CDR3 region: CASSQNPGTSGNNEQFF. CDR3 in DNA: TGTGCCAGCAGCCAGAATCCCGGGACTAGCGGGAACAATGAGCAGTTCTTC. The rearrangement links TRBV14 to TRBJ2-1; 13 bases map to TRBD2. V lost 3 bases and J lost 5; bases outside the gene matches: 7. The germline gives CDR1 SGHDN, CDR2 FVKESK. The CDR3 extends over 17 amino acids.